This T cell receptor beta chain comes out of a study of technical replicates of blood from a handful of donors. Using immunoSEQ multiplex PCR, the repertoire was profiled, and TCRdb retains in-frame clones only, with some absent. The sample has over 50,000 clones, 70% to 90% seen once. Material: PBMCs. The TCR originated in a human donor in good health. Some clones in this sample may be carry-over from other donors' samples.

The chain's CDR3 is CASSPVFGTGDEKLFF. CDR3 DNA: TGTGCCAGCTCACCGGTTTTTGGGACAGGGGATGAAAAACTGTTTTTT. This chain joins TRBV18 and TRBJ1-4, with 10 bases lining up with TRBD1. J lost 6 bases, V lost 3 bases, and 7 bases had no gene match. Germline loops: CDR1 KGHSH, CDR2 LQKENI. The CDR3 sequence is 16 residues long. Complete variable domain (other parts from reference TRBV18 and TRBJ1-4): NAGVMQNPRHLVRRRGQEARLRCSPMKGHSHVYWYRQLPEEGLKFMVYLQKENIIDESGMPKERFSAEFPKEGPSILRIQQVVRGDSAAYFCASSPVFGTGDEKLFFGSGTQLSVL.